This T cell receptor beta chain stems from a study of T-cell memory formation after mild COVID-19. General observations from the study: Second-wave clones reaching peak frequency on day 37 lacked confirmed SARS-CoV-2 specificity.

CDR1 is MGHDK, CDR2 SYGVNS, per germline. This CDR3 spans 16 amino acids. V trimming: 1 base; J trimming: 7 bases; junction bases outside the gene matches: 11. The table lists this clonotype with many counts. Antigen: not known. It was 5'RACE with constant-segment primers that produced the TCR alpha and TCR beta cDNA libraries, which carried sample barcodes and UMIs. MiXCR, applied by TCRdb to the 5' RACE reads, yields one record per CDR3 protein. The repertoire holds about 560,000 distinct CDR3 sequences, with around 15% as singletons. This rearrangement joins TRBV25-1 to TRBJ2-5; 8 positions agree with TRBD1. This receptor was identified in an adult woman who had mild COVID-19 (a few samples of this study predate the infection). Cell type and time point are not known. The sequenced sample was PBMCs or a T cell subset sorted from them (not recorded which). The CDR3 region is CASSESRQGPEWTQYF. CDR3 nucleotides: TGTGCCAGCAGTGAATCGAGACAGGGGCCAGAGTGGACCCAGTACTTC.